The 18 T cell receptor beta chains presented below share a single source sample, sequenced in a study of PD-L1 blockade in urothelial cancer. Time point here: peripheral blood 6 weeks after treatment start. The assay was immunoSEQ multiplex PCR, and TCRdb's table has in-frame clones only and misses some. The table lists 25,000 to 30,000 clones, over 60% of them singletons. Sample: PBMCs, taken around atezolizumab (anti-PD-L1) treatment. Source of these receptors: a man aged 70-80 years with urothelial cancer.

In nucleotides, the CDR3 is TGTGCCAGCAGCCCCGGTAAGACAGTGTCCTACGAGCAGTACTTC. Translated: CASSPGKTVSYEQYF. The chain recombines TRBV5-4 with TRBJ2-7; TRBD1 might be the D (5 bases). CDR3 length equals 15 residues. Looked up from germline, CDR1 is SGHNT and CDR2 is YYREEE (reference sequence). V shed 4 bases and J shed 1 base, with 15 bases lying between them.

This clone came up a few times. The V gene is TRBV7-3, the J gene TRBJ1-1; 9 bases fit TRBD1. Germline-derived CDR1 and CDR2 are SGHTA and FQGTGA. V lost 6 bases and J lost 1; bases outside the gene matches: 6. The CDR3 spans 15 residues. In DNA, the CDR3 is TGTGCCAGCAGTTCACAGGGGGCGGCGAACACTGAAGCTTTCTTT. It encodes CASSSQGAANTEAFF. Using reference TRBV7-3 and TRBJ1-1 for the parts outside the CDR3, the full variable domain is GAGVSQTPSNKVTEKGKYVELRCDPISGHTALYWYRQSLGQGPEFLIYFQGTGAADDSGLPNDRFFAVRPEGSVSTLKIQRTERGDSAVYLCASSSQGAANTEAFFGQGTRLTVV.

This sequence joins TRBV29-1 and TRBJ1-1; a possible D gene is TRBD1 (6 bases). The ends were cut back, 6 bases at V and 7 bases at J, with 9 bases in the middle. This CDR3 comprises 10 residues. CDR1 is SQVTM, CDR2 ANQGSEA, per germline. CDR3 residues: CSVSRGEAFF. CDR3 bases: TGCAGCGTCTCCAGGGGTGAAGCTTTCTTT.

The genes are TRBV7-9 and TRBJ1-2; the match to TRBD1 covers 7 bases. J was trimmed by 7 bases and V by 5 bases; bases with no gene match: 10. The CDR3 runs to 14 residues. Germline-derived CDR1 and CDR2 are SEHNR and FQNEAQ (reference sequence). The CDR3 coding sequence is TGTGCCAGCAGCCCAAGCGACAGGGCTGCTGGCTACACCTTC. Its translation is CASSPSDRAAGYTF.

The V call is TRBV15, the J call TRBJ2-7; D ambiguous. The CDR3 loop spans 13 amino acids. V was pared by 4 bases and J by 5 bases, with 12 bases between. Germline-derived CDR1 and CDR2 are LNHNV and YYDKDF (reference sequence). The CDR3 sequence: CATSTGAWDEQYF. DNA for the CDR3: TGTGCCACCAGCACGGGTGCCTGGGACGAGCAGTACTTC.

This clone has more than one count but fewer than ten. J is TRBJ2-7 and V is TRBV27, with TRBD1 as a possible D gene (6 bases). Per the germline V gene, CDR1 is MNHEY and CDR2 is SMNVEV (reference sequence). With 6 bases removed from V and 2 bases from J, the gap between germline ends came to 11 bases. This CDR3 is built from 13 residues. The CDR3 region has the DNA TGTGCCAGCAGCCAGCCAGGGGCCTACGAGCAGTACTTC. The encoded protein is CASSQPGAYEQYF.

This clone was seen a few times. This rearrangement joins TRBV29-1 to TRBJ1-1; D is possibly TRBD1 (6 bases). The germline V and J ends were trimmed by 4 bases and 0 bases, with 15 bases remaining between them. This CDR3 is 15 amino acids long. Germline CDR1 is SQVTM and CDR2 is ANQGSEA. CDR3 sequence reads: CSVGIGTQMNTEAFF. In DNA, the CDR3 is TGCAGCGTTGGAATAGGGACACAAATGAACACTGAAGCTTTCTTT.

By share, this clone ranks as medium-sized. This chain joins TRBV28 and TRBJ2-7; TRBD1 agrees at 9 bases. The CDR3 spans 14 residues. V gave up 6 bases and J gave up 1 base; unmatched junction bases: 4. Germline values: CDR1 MDHEN, CDR2 SYDVKM. This CDR3 is CASSRDRVSYEQYF. The DNA for the CDR3 is TGTGCCAGCAGCCGGGACAGGGTATCCTACGAGCAGTACTTC.

The chain links TRBV19 to TRBJ2-5; TRBD1 matches 10 bases. This CDR3 has 15 residues. J was trimmed by 5 bases and V by 5 bases; bases with no gene match: 8. From germline, CDR1 is LNHDA and CDR2 SQIVND (reference sequence). DNA for the CDR3: TGTGCCAGTAGTGGACAGGGGGGAGGCTCGGAGACCCAGTACTTC. Its translation: CASSGQGGGSETQYF.

The chain links TRBV4-1 to TRBJ2-6; 7 bases map to TRBD1. The V gene's germline CDR1 is MGHRA and CDR2 YSYEKL. The junction had 4 bases not matched to a gene; V was cut back by 2 bases and J by 0 bases. This CDR3 comprises 17 residues. The CDR3 region has the DNA TGCGCCAGCAGCCAACCGGGACAGAACTCTGGGGCCAACGTCCTGACTTTC. Its translation is CASSQPGQNSGANVLTF.

The J gene is TRBJ2-1, the V gene TRBV5-1; 12 bases line up with TRBD1. The J segment lost 7 bases and the V segment lost 4 bases, leaving 3 bases of the junction unmatched. The CDR3 is 14 amino acids. Germline assignment: CDR1 SGHRS and CDR2 YFSETQ. The CDR3 region is CASSRDRGRNEQFF. CDR3 sequence (DNA): TGCGCCAGCAGCCGGGACAGGGGGCGGAATGAGCAGTTCTTC.

The CDR3 loop reads CAWSTNGRVSYNEQFF. The CDR3 nucleotides are TGTGCCTGGAGTACTAACGGGAGGGTGTCCTACAATGAGCAGTTCTTC. The rearrangement joins TRBV30 to TRBJ2-1; 8 nucleotides align to TRBD2. CDR1 is GTSNPN and CDR2 is SVGIG in the germline V gene (reference sequence). The CDR3 contains 16 residues. With V trimmed by 2 bases and J by 1 base, 7 bases remained unmatched.

The rearrangement links TRBV19 to TRBJ1-1; 9 bases map to TRBD1. Germline V gives CDR1 LNHDA, CDR2 SQIVND (reference sequence). J was trimmed by 5 bases and V by 7 bases; bases with no gene match: 11. This CDR3 is 15 amino acids long. The CDR3 reads CASISIGTGYTEAFF. The DNA for the CDR3 is TGTGCCAGTATCAGTATTGGGACAGGGTATACTGAAGCTTTCTTT. Together with reference TRBV19 and TRBJ1-1, the CDR3 gives the full variable domain: DGGITQSPKYLFRKEGQNVTLSCEQNLNHDAMYWYRQDPGQGLRLIYYSQIVNDFQKGDIAEGYSVSREKKESFPLTVTSAQKNPTAFYLCASISIGTGYTEAFFGQGTRLTVV.

The J gene is TRBJ2-1, the V gene TRBV7-8, with 8 bases lining up with TRBD2. Germline V gives CDR1 SGHVS, CDR2 FQNEAQ. V was clipped by 2 bases and J by 3 bases; unmatched bases: 6. This CDR3 comprises 16 residues. The CDR3 DNA reads as TGTGCCAGCAGCTTACTGGCGGGGGGCTTCTACAATGAGCAGTTCTTC. Translation gives CASSLLAGGFYNEQFF.

The rearrangement joins TRBV19 to TRBJ1-2; D unclear. The ends were cut back, 2 bases at V and 5 bases at J, with 18 bases in the middle. This CDR3 has 16 amino acids. Germline V lookup: CDR1 LNHDA, CDR2 SQIVND (reference sequence). The CDR3 protein is CASSILVSAKRYGYTF. For the CDR3, the DNA is TGTGCCAGTAGTATACTTGTGTCGGCAAAGAGGTATGGCTACACCTTC.

J is TRBJ2-3 and V is TRBV7-3; perhaps TRBD2 as D (6 bases). Trimming shortened V by 1 base and J by 4 bases, and 6 bases separated the two germline ends. This CDR3 is built from 13 residues. Germline V CDR1 and CDR2: SGHTA, FQGTGA. DNA of the CDR3: TGTGCCAGCAGCTTAAGGGAGGCAGATACGCAGTATTTT. Its translation is CASSLREADTQYF.

This clone was detected only once. The chain joins TRBV6-6 to TRBJ2-5, with D hard to call. CDR3 length: 16 residues. The germline V and J ends were trimmed by 0 bases and 4 bases, with 15 bases remaining between them. The germline CDR1 and CDR2 sequences are MNHNY and SVGAGI (reference sequence). The CDR3 DNA sequence: TGTGCCAGCAGTTACTCGAATCGTTACCCGGGAGAGACCCAGTACTTC. This gives the protein CASSYSNRYPGETQYF.

The chain combines TRBV6-1 with TRBJ1-6; D not resolved. This CDR3 has 13 residues. Germline V gene lookup returns CDR1 MNHNS and CDR2 SASEGT. V lost 5 bases to trimming and J lost 6 bases, with 8 bases between them. In DNA form, the CDR3 reads TGTGCCAGCAGTAACAGCTTTAATTCACCCCTCCACTTT. This sequence encodes CASSNSFNSPLHF.